The 32 T cell receptor beta chains below all came from one sample that was sequenced in a study of beta chain features in type 1 diabetes. The whole isolated RNA underwent reverse transcription, so sequencing captured expressed TCRB transcripts. Clones were sequenced by immunoSEQ multiplex PCR, and TCRdb holds only the in-frame ones, with some missing. The table records 850,000 to 900,000 clones, under 20% of them present only once. Sequencing was carried out using naive CD4+ T cells from blood. The receptors stem from a woman in her late teens or twenties in good health.

The table lists this clone with a few counts. For the CDR3, the DNA is TGTGCCAGCAGCCCCACGGCAGATACGCAGTATTTT. Protein sequence: CASSPTADTQYF. The V call is TRBV6-5, the J call TRBJ2-3; D is unclear. The CDR3 loop spans 12 amino acids. The germline gives CDR1 MNHEY, CDR2 SVGAGI. V lost 6 bases, J lost 4 bases, and 8 bases lay in between.

This sequence joins TRBV2 and TRBJ1-4, with D uncertain. In germline, CDR1 is SNHLY, CDR2 FYNNEI. The ends were cut back, 6 bases at V and 3 bases at J, with 14 bases in the middle. The CDR3 is made up of 15 amino acids. CDR3 in DNA: TGTGCCAGCAGCGCAGATTCCGGATCTAATGAAAAACTGTTTTTT. Its translation is CASSADSGSNEKLFF.

The chain is built from TRBV4-2 and TRBJ2-3; 7 nucleotides agree with TRBD1. In germline, CDR1 is LGHNA, CDR2 YNFKEQ. This CDR3 spans 18 amino acids. J was trimmed by 4 bases and V by 1 base; bases with no gene match: 14. The chain's CDR3 is CASSQGVNRGVWADTQYF. Here the CDR3 DNA reads TGTGCCAGCAGCCAAGGAGTAAACAGGGGAGTCTGGGCAGATACGCAGTATTTT.

Only a few counts were recorded for this clone. Different DNA sequences within this sample yield the same CDR3. The rearrangement uses TRBV20-1 and TRBJ2-5; D gene uncertain. The length of the CDR3 is 11 residues. Germline-derived CDR1 and CDR2 are DFQATT and SNEGSKA (reference sequence). V was cut by 1 base and J by 5 bases, with 5 bases left in between. CDR3: CSARVQETQYF. For the CDR3, the DNA is TGCAGTGCTAGAGTACAGGAGACCCAGTACTTC.

The rearrangement uses TRBV5-1 and TRBJ1-1; D unresolved. Germline-derived CDR1 and CDR2 are SGHRS and YFSETQ. Trimming cost V 0 bases and J 1 base, with 10 bases left between them. The length of the CDR3 is 15 residues. CDR3 region: CASSLVYRGNTEAFF. The DNA of the CDR3 is TGCGCCAGCAGCTTGGTTTATCGGGGGAACACTGAAGCTTTCTTT.

The chain is built from TRBV4-2 and TRBJ2-7, with TRBD2 as a possible D gene (5 bases). Germline assignment: CDR1 LGHNA and CDR2 YNFKEQ. Trimming pared 5 bases from V and 2 bases from J, leaving 16 bases between. There are 15 residues in the CDR3. The CDR3 loop reads CASSNRELGPYEQYF. The CDR3 bases are TGTGCCAGCAGCAACCGGGAATTAGGGCCCTACGAGCAGTACTTC.

This clone was detected only a few times. V gene TRBV23-1 combines with J gene TRBJ2-5; possibly TRBD2 for D (6 bases). TRBV23-1 is an open reading frame, and its role is uncertain. This CDR3 contains 13 residues. Trimming pared 8 bases from V and 5 bases from J, leaving 15 bases between. The chain's CDR3 is CASDGGSEETQYF. DNA for the CDR3: TGCGCCAGCGATGGAGGGAGTGAGGAGACCCAGTACTTC.

This rearrangement joins TRBV4-1 to TRBJ2-4, with TRBD1 matching 10 bases. This CDR3 spans 16 amino acids. The V gene end was trimmed by 3 bases and the J gene end by 6 bases; junction bases not matched to a gene: 8. CDR1 and CDR2 from the germline V gene are MGHRA and YSYEKL. CDR3 in DNA: TGCGCCAGCAGCCAGGTCTCCGGGACAGGGGCAAACATTCAGTACTTC. This gives the protein CASSQVSGTGANIQYF.

The chain uses TRBV18 and TRBJ2-3, with 8 bases that match TRBD1. Germline assignment: CDR1 KGHSH and CDR2 LQKENI. The CDR3 is 19 amino acids. The V and J ends lost 6 bases and 0 bases, in that order; junction bases with no gene match: 17. Here the CDR3 reads CASSASSNQGALSTDTQYF. The CDR3 region has the DNA TGTGCCAGCTCCGCCTCTTCTAACCAGGGGGCCCTTAGCACAGATACGCAGTATTTT. Variable domain in full (rest from reference TRBV18 and TRBJ2-3): NAGVMQNPRHLVRRRGQEARLRCSPMKGHSHVYWYRQLPEEGLKFMVYLQKENIIDESGMPKERFSAEFPKEGPSILRIQQVVRGDSAAYFCASSASSNQGALSTDTQYFGPGTRLTVL.

This clone was observed a handful of times. The J gene is TRBJ2-5, the V gene TRBV5-6, with TRBD1 matching 8 bases. The CDR3 has 16 residues. Germline CDR1 and CDR2: SGHDT and YYEEEE. The trim removed 4 bases at V and 1 base at J, leaving 9 bases unmatched. The CDR3 coding sequence is TGTGCCAGCAGCCGGGACGGGACAGGTATCCAAGAGACCCAGTACTTC. It specifies CASSRDGTGIQETQYF.

This clone appeared a few times. The chain recombines TRBV10-3 with TRBJ2-1; perhaps TRBD2 as D (5 bases). In germline, CDR1 is ENHRY, CDR2 SYGVKD. The CDR3 is 14 amino acids. V shed 10 bases and J shed 1 base, with 14 bases lying between them. CDR3 bases: TGTGCCACGTCCCAAGCGGATTCCTACAATGAGCAGTTCTTC. Translated, it gives CATSQADSYNEQFF.

The J gene is TRBJ1-2, the V gene TRBV6-1; D not certain. The CDR3 is made up of 12 amino acids. Trimming removed 6 bases at V and 4 bases at J, with 9 bases between. Germline V gene sequence: CDR1 MNHNS, CDR2 SASEGT. The CDR3 loop is CASSPLGYGYTF. DNA for the CDR3: TGTGCCAGCAGCCCCCTCGGCTATGGCTACACCTTC.

J is TRBJ2-1 and V is TRBV7-2; 8 bases fit TRBD2. This CDR3 comprises 14 residues. The V gene's germline CDR1 is SGHTA and CDR2 FQGNSA. Trimming at V came to 5 bases and at J to 4 bases, leaving 4 bases not matched to a gene. Written as DNA, the CDR3 is TGTGCCAGCAGCCACTCTAGCGGGTACAATGAGCAGTTCTTC. It encodes CASSHSSGYNEQFF.

The genes are TRBV6-6 and TRBJ2-2; TRBD2 matches 7 bases. This CDR3 has 12 residues. The germline CDR1 and CDR2 sequences are MNHNY and SVGAGI (reference sequence). J was trimmed by 7 bases and V by 7 bases; bases with no gene match: 3. CDR3 region: CASTGGLGELFF. The CDR3 coding sequence is TGTGCCAGCACGGGGGGTCTCGGGGAGCTGTTTTTT.

The table lists this clone with many counts. The chain has TRBV14 and TRBJ1-4; weak D call: TRBD1 (6 bases). The length of the CDR3 is 12 residues. Germline loops: CDR1 SGHDN, CDR2 FVKESK. The V end lost 4 bases, the J end lost 12 bases, and 12 bases lay between the germline ends. The CDR3 sequence is CASSPSAGELFF. The CDR3 DNA sequence: TGTGCCAGCAGCCCCTCGGCAGGGGAACTGTTTTTT.

The chain employs TRBV7-2 and TRBJ2-1; D gene unclear. V dropped 1 base and J dropped 7 bases, with 11 bases sitting between them. The V gene's germline CDR1 is SGHTA and CDR2 FQGNSA. The CDR3 is 14 amino acids. The CDR3 is CASSLGISRNEQFF. In DNA form, the CDR3 reads TGTGCCAGCAGCTTAGGGATTTCTAGGAATGAGCAGTTCTTC.

This clone was seen a few times. The J gene is TRBJ1-6, the V gene TRBV15; possible D gene TRBD1, 6 bases. Germline CDR1 LNHNV, CDR2 YYDKDF (reference sequence). Trimming stripped 4 bases from V and 7 bases from J, with 11 bases between. This CDR3 contains 14 residues. CDR3 DNA sequence: TGTGCCACCAGCAAACAGGGAGGAAATTCACCCCTCCACTTT. It yields the protein CATSKQGGNSPLHF.

In its sample, this clone was seen a few times. In DNA form, the CDR3 reads TGTGCCAGCATCGGGACGGAGACCCAGTACTTC. It is translated as CASIGTETQYF. This sequence joins TRBV7-8 and TRBJ2-5; the D gene could be TRBD1 or TRBD2 (5 bases each). Trimming removed 7 bases at V and 5 bases at J, with 8 bases between. CDR3 size: 11 residues. Germline V gene sequence: CDR1 SGHVS, CDR2 FQNEAQ.

This clone turned up a few times. Relative to the germline gene, one junction end is altered; a read error may explain this. The gene calls are TRBV7-7 and TRBJ2-1, with 11 bases that match TRBD2. CDR1 is SSHAT and CDR2 is FNYEAQ in the germline V gene (reference sequence). The CDR3 has 14 residues. The CDR3 DNA reads as TGTGCTAGCAGCTTGGGACTAGCGGACAATGAGCAGTTCTTC. This gives the protein CASSLGLADNEQFF.

The chain recombines TRBV5-4 with TRBJ2-4, with TRBD1 matching over 7 bases. CDR3 size: 14 residues. With 4 bases clipped from V and 6 bases from J, the junction kept 7 bases outside the gene matches. CDR1 and CDR2 (germline): SGHNT, YYREEE (reference sequence). The DNA of the CDR3 is TGTGCCAGCAGCCAGGGGGAAGGGGGAAACATTCAGTACTTC. Encoded protein: CASSQGEGGNIQYF.

This clone was seen a few times. The chain recombines TRBV5-1 with TRBJ2-5, with D perhaps assigned TRBD1 or TRBD2 (5 bases each). The V end was cut by 4 bases, the J end by 11 bases, with 18 bases between. This CDR3 has 13 amino acids. Per germline, CDR1 SGHRS and CDR2 YFSETQ. The CDR3 sequence: CASSRTGAPEQYF. The CDR3 region has the DNA TGCGCCAGCAGCCGGACCGGGGCCCCTGAGCAGTACTTC.

Only a few counts were recorded for this clone. The chain joins TRBV6-5 to TRBJ2-6; D gene uncertain. This CDR3 has 12 amino acids. Germline values: CDR1 MNHEY, CDR2 SVGAGI. Trimming left V 8 bases short and J 12 bases short, with 14 bases between. CDR3 sequence (DNA): TGTGCCAGCTCGACCGTAAATGGCGTCCTGACTTTC. Translating gives CASSTVNGVLTF.

About this clone itself: The junction and the germline gene differ at one end; a read error may be behind it. The V gene is TRBV7-7, the J gene TRBJ2-1; D remains unclear. The germline V gene encodes CDR1 SSHAT and CDR2 FNYEAQ (reference sequence). The CDR3 runs 13 residues. CDR3 coding DNA: TGTGCTAGCAGCTTAGCTGGGAACAATGAGCAGTTCTTC. Translated, it gives CASSLAGNNEQFF.

The rearrangement links TRBV28 to TRBJ1-2, with 11 bases that match TRBD1. Losses at the gene ends were 8 bases for V and 3 bases for J; bases not matched to a gene: 5. Germline V lookup: CDR1 MDHEN, CDR2 SYDVKM. CDR3 length equals 14 residues. The CDR3 spells CASASGQGDYGYTF. CDR3 sequence (DNA): TGTGCCAGCGCCTCGGGACAGGGGGACTATGGCTACACCTTC.

This clone was found a few times. This chain uses TRBV28 with TRBJ1-1; D is ambiguous. The CDR3 has 14 amino acids. Germline CDR1 reads MDHEN; CDR2 reads SYDVKM. Trimming cost V 6 bases and J 1 base, with 12 bases left between them. CDR3 sequence: CASSGSPRNTEAFF. The CDR3 DNA reads TGTGCCAGCAGCGGTAGTCCCCGGAACACTGAAGCTTTCTTT.

Details on this clone: This sample also contains other DNA sequences that code for the same CDR3. This chain links TRBV28 with TRBJ2-7, with TRBD1 as a possible D gene (6 bases). Trimming shortened V by 7 bases and J by 4 bases, and 14 bases separated the two germline ends. This CDR3 has 13 amino acids. The germline gives CDR1 MDHEN, CDR2 SYDVKM. CDR3 protein: CASTGPGTYEQYF. The CDR3 DNA is TGTGCCAGCACCGGGCCGGGGACATACGAGCAGTACTTC. Supplemented by reference TRBV28 and TRBJ2-7, the full variable domain reads DVKVTQSSRYLVKRTGEKVFLECVQDMDHENMFWYRQDPGLGLRLIYFSYDVKMKEKGDIPEGYSVSREKKERFSLILESASTNQTSMYLCASTGPGTYEQYFGPGTRLTVT.

This chain uses TRBV29-1 with TRBJ1-3, with D uncertain. The CDR3 is made up of 12 amino acids. Germline CDR1 is SQVTM and CDR2 is ANQGSEA. Trimming stripped 4 bases from V and 0 bases from J, with 4 bases between. The CDR3, as DNA: TGCAGCGTTGTAGACTCTGGAAACACCATATATTTT. It encodes CSVVDSGNTIYF.

In the case of this clone: Other DNA sequences in the sample encode the same CDR3. The chain recombines TRBV19 with TRBJ2-7, with 7 bases matching TRBD1. V gave up 6 bases and J gave up 2 bases; unmatched junction bases: 4. The CDR3 consists of 13 residues. Germline V gene data show CDR1 as LNHDA and CDR2 as SQIVND (reference sequence). In nucleotides, the CDR3 is TGTGCCAGTAGCCGGGACAGAACCTACGAGCAGTACTTC. This sequence encodes CASSRDRTYEQYF.

This clone has only a few counts. This chain connects TRBV4-2 to TRBJ2-1; D not resolved. V was trimmed by 0 bases and J by 10 bases, leaving 16 bases between them. In germline, CDR1 is LGHNA, CDR2 YNFKEQ. This CDR3 is 15 amino acids long. CDR3 coding DNA: TGTGCCAGCAGCCAAGAACCCCTTACCGCTCCCGAGCAGTTCTTC. This codes for CASSQEPLTAPEQFF.

The sample holds a few counts of this clone. This chain connects TRBV21-1 to TRBJ2-7; the table's TRBD2 call for D was not verified on the DNA. TRBV21-1 is labeled a pseudogene. The CDR3 has 14 amino acids. CDR3 coding DNA: TGTGCCAGACCGGGTAGACTAGTTAGCTACGAGCAGTACTTC. Its translation is CARPGRLVSYEQYF.

This clone was observed a handful of times. The gene calls are TRBV9 and TRBJ2-3, with TRBD1 as a possible D gene (6 bases). The CDR3 totals 15 residues. Trimming cost V 0 bases and J 3 bases, with 11 bases left between them. CDR1 and CDR2 (germline): SGDLS, YYNGEE. The CDR3 region has the DNA TGTGCCAGCAGCGTAGGAATAGGGGGAACAGATACGCAGTATTTT. Amino acids: CASSVGIGGTDTQYF. The full variable domain, its missing parts supplied by reference TRBV9 and TRBJ2-3, is DSGVTQTPKHLITATGQRVTLRCSPRSGDLSVYWYQQSLDQGLQFLIQYYNGEERAKGNILERFSAQQFPDLHSELNLSSLELGDSALYFCASSVGIGGTDTQYFGPGTRLTVL.

The J gene is TRBJ1-2, the V gene TRBV2; the match to TRBD1 covers 9 bases. CDR1 and CDR2 from the germline V gene are SNHLY and FYNNEI. With 10 bases clipped from V and 8 bases from J, the junction kept 11 bases outside the gene matches. The CDR3 sequence is 13 residues long. The CDR3 DNA follows: TGTGCCAACCTACCGGGACAGGGTAGCGGCTACACCTTC. Residues: CANLPGQGSGYTF.